This T cell receptor (beta chain) was retrieved from a study of control samples from healthy donors and cancer patients. Produced via immunoSEQ multiplex PCR; TCRdb's table is partial and in-frame only. The data contain about 160,000 clones, around 94% of them seen just once; the ten biggest clones take up roughly 15%. The sequence came from a man between 60 and 75 years old with colorectal cancer. The specimen sequenced was PBMCs.

The CDR3 DNA is TGTGCCACCAGTGAGACCAGGGGAACTCCGGAGTTCTTC. Translating gives CATSETRGTPEFF. The genes are TRBV24-1 and TRBJ2-1; D possibly corresponds to TRBD1 (6 bases). The CDR3 length is 13 residues. The V gene lost 4 bases and the J gene lost 14 bases, with 17 bases spanning the gap. Germline assignment: CDR1 KGHDR and CDR2 SFDVKD.